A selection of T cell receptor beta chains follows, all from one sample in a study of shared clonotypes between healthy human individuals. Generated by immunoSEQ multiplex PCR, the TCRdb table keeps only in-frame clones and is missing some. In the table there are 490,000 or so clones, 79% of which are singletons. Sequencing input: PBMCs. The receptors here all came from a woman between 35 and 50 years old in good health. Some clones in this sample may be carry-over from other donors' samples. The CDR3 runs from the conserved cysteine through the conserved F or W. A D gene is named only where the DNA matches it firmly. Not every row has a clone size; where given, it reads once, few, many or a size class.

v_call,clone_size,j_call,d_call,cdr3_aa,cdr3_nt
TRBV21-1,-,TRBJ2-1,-,CASSKLTFVAGGYNEQFF,TGTGCCAGCAGCAAACTAACCTTCGTAGCGGGAGGCTACAATGAGCAGTTCTTC
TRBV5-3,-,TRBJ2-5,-,CAGLKNIQETQYF,TGTGCCGGCCTTAAAAACATTCAAGAGACCCAGTACTTC
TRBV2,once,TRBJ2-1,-,CASSELGVDEQFF,TGTGCCAGCAGTGAGCTGGGGGTTGATGAGCAGTTCTTC
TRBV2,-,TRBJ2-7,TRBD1,CASRKHGTVSYEQYF,TGTGCCAGCAGAAAGCACGGGACAGTCTCCTACGAGCAGTACTTC
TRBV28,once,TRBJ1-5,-,CASERVGHYQPQHF,TGTGCCAGCGAAAGGGTTGGACACTATCAGCCCCAGCATTTT
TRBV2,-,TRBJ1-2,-,CASSEPKRDYGYTF,TGTGCCAGCAGTGAACCCAAACGAGACTATGGCTACACCTTC
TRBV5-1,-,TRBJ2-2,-,CASSLATSANTGELFF,TGCGCCAGCAGCTTGGCTACCTCAGCGAACACCGGGGAGCTGTTTTTT
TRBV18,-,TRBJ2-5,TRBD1,CASSPGQVQQETQYF,TGTGCCAGCTCACCGGGACAGGTCCAGCAAGAGACCCAGTACTTC
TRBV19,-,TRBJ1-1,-,CASSIVALTDTEAFF,TGTGCCAGTAGTATAGTCGCCCTTACGGACACTGAAGCTTTCTTT
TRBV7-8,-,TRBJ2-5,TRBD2,CASSVSGRTSPQETQYF,TGTGCCAGCAGCGTTAGCGGGAGGACCAGTCCCCAAGAGACCCAGTACTTC
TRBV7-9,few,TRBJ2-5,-,CASSLVETQYF,TGTGCCAGCAGCTTAGTGGAGACCCAGTACTTC
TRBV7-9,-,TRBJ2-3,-,CASSLNEVGGSTDTQYF,TGTGCCAGCAGCTTAAATGAGGTCGGAGGTAGCACAGATACGCAGTATTTT
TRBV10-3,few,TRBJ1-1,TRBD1,CAIGQGAEAFF,TGTGCCATCGGACAGGGGGCTGAAGCTTTCTTT
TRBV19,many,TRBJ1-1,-,CASSMRDRSKAFF,TGTGCCAGTAGTATGCGGGACCGCAGTAAAGCTTTCTTT
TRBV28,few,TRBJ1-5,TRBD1,CASSPAQGGYQPQHF,TGTGCCAGCAGTCCCGCCCAGGGGGGATATCAGCCCCAGCATTTT
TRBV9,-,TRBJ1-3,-,CASSVDSRNTIYF,TGTGCCAGCAGCGTCGACAGTCGAAACACCATATATTTT
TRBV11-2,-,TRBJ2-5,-,CATREQETQYF,TGTGCCACTCGGGAGCAAGAGACCCAGTACTTC
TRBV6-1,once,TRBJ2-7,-,CASSPFRQSSYEQYF,TGTGCCAGCAGTCCGTTCCGCCAGAGCTCCTACGAGCAGTACTTC
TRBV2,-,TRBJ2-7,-,CASFREISSYEQYF,TGTGCCAGCTTTAGGGAGATATCCTCCTACGAGCAGTACTTC
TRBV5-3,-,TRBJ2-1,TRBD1,CARSIADRALPYNEQFF,TGTGCCAGAAGCATTGCCGACAGGGCCCTTCCTTACAATGAGCAGTTCTTC
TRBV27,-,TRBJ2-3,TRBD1,CASSPAGGTDTQYF,TGTGCCAGCAGTCCGGCAGGGGGAACAGATACACAGTATTTT
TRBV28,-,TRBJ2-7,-,CASCAGGGSAYEQYF,TGTGCCAGCTGTGCCGGAGGGGGGAGTGCCTACGAGCAGTACTTC
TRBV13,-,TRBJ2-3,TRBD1,CASSQDREDTDTQYF,TGTGCCAGCAGTCAAGACAGGGAAGACACAGATACGCAGTATTTT
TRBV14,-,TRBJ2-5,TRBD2,CASSRTSGETQYF,TGTGCCAGCAGCCGGACTAGCGGGGAGACCCAGTACTTC
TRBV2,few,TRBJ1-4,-,CASSVLVGVGEKLFF,TGTGCCAGCAGTGTTCTCGTGGGGGTAGGGGAAAAACTGTTTTTT
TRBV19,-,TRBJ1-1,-,CASSRVGNTEAFF,TGTGCCAGTAGTCGGGTAGGAAACACTGAAGCTTTCTTT
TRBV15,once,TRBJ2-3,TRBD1,CATSRDPGQVGGTQYF,TGTGCCACCAGCAGAGATCCGGGACAGGTGGGGGGTACGCAGTATTTT
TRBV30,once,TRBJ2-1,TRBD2,CAWTSGSFGEQFF,TGTGCCTGGACTAGCGGGAGCTTTGGTGAGCAGTTCTTC
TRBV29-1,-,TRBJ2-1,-,CSVERQYNEQFF,TGCAGCGTTGAAAGGCAGTACAATGAGCAGTTCTTC
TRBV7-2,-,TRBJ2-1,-,CASSLTGSNEQFF,TGTGCCAGCAGCTTAACCGGGAGCAATGAGCAGTTCTTC
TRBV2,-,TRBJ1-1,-,CASSEGLINTEAFF,TGTGCCAGCAGTGAAGGACTTATTAACACTGAAGCTTTCTTT
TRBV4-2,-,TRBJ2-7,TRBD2,CASSQVVAGAYEQYF,TGTGCCAGCAGCCAAGTGGTTGCGGGAGCCTACGAGCAGTACTTC
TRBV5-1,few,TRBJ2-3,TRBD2,CASSTGTSGGSDTQYF,TGCGCCAGCAGCACCGGGACTAGCGGGGGCTCAGATACGCAGTATTTT
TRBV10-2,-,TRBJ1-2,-,CASSDGRGRTNYGYTF,TGCGCCAGCAGTGATGGGAGAGGGCGAACTAACTATGGCTACACCTTC
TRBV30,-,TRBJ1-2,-,CACPGTGIYGYTF,TGTGCCTGCCCCGGGACCGGCATCTATGGCTACACCTTC
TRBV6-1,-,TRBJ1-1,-,CASSEALWATEAFF,TGTGCCAGCAGTGAAGCGCTCTGGGCCACTGAAGCTTTCTTT
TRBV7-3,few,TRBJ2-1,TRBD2,CASSSLAGGYNEQFF,TGTGCCAGCAGCTCACTAGCGGGAGGATACAATGAGCAGTTCTTC
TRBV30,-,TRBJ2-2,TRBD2,CAWIGRVGNTGELFF,TGTGCCTGGATTGGGAGGGTCGGAAACACCGGGGAGCTGTTTTTT
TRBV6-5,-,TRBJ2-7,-,CASSYSSYNGAYEQYF,TGTGCCAGCAGTTACTCGAGCTATAACGGAGCCTACGAGCAGTACTTC
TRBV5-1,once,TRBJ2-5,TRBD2,CASSLGRSGGQETQYF,TGCGCCAGCAGTCTGGGACGGTCGGGAGGACAAGAGACCCAGTACTTC
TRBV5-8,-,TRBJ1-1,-,CASSLIGYGNTEAFF,TGTGCCAGCAGCTTGATTGGGTATGGGAACACTGAAGCTTTCTTT
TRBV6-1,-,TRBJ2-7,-,CATRQPSYEQYF,TGTGCCACAAGACAGCCCTCCTACGAGCAGTACTTC
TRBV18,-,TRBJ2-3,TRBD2,CASSPATAQGAGTQYF,TGTGCCAGCTCACCGGCGACAGCTCAGGGAGCGGGAACGCAGTATTTT
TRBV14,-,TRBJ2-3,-,CASSPWDFTDTQYF,TGTGCCAGCAGCCCCTGGGACTTCACAGATACGCAGTATTTT
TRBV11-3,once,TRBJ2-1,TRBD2,CASSLGPPPGGEQFF,TGTGCCAGCAGCTTAGGTCCGCCGCCGGGGGGTGAGCAGTTCTTC
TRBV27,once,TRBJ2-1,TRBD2,CASSSYLTSGHGGEQFF,TGTGCCAGCAGTTCCTACCTGACTAGCGGCCACGGTGGTGAGCAGTTCTTC
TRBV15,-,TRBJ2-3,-,CATSMSGHITDTQYF,TGTGCCACCAGCATGTCGGGACACATCACAGATACGCAGTATTTT
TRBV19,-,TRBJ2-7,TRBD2,CASSESGRTTYEQYF,TGTGCCAGTAGTGAAAGCGGGAGAACAACCTACGAGCAGTACTTC